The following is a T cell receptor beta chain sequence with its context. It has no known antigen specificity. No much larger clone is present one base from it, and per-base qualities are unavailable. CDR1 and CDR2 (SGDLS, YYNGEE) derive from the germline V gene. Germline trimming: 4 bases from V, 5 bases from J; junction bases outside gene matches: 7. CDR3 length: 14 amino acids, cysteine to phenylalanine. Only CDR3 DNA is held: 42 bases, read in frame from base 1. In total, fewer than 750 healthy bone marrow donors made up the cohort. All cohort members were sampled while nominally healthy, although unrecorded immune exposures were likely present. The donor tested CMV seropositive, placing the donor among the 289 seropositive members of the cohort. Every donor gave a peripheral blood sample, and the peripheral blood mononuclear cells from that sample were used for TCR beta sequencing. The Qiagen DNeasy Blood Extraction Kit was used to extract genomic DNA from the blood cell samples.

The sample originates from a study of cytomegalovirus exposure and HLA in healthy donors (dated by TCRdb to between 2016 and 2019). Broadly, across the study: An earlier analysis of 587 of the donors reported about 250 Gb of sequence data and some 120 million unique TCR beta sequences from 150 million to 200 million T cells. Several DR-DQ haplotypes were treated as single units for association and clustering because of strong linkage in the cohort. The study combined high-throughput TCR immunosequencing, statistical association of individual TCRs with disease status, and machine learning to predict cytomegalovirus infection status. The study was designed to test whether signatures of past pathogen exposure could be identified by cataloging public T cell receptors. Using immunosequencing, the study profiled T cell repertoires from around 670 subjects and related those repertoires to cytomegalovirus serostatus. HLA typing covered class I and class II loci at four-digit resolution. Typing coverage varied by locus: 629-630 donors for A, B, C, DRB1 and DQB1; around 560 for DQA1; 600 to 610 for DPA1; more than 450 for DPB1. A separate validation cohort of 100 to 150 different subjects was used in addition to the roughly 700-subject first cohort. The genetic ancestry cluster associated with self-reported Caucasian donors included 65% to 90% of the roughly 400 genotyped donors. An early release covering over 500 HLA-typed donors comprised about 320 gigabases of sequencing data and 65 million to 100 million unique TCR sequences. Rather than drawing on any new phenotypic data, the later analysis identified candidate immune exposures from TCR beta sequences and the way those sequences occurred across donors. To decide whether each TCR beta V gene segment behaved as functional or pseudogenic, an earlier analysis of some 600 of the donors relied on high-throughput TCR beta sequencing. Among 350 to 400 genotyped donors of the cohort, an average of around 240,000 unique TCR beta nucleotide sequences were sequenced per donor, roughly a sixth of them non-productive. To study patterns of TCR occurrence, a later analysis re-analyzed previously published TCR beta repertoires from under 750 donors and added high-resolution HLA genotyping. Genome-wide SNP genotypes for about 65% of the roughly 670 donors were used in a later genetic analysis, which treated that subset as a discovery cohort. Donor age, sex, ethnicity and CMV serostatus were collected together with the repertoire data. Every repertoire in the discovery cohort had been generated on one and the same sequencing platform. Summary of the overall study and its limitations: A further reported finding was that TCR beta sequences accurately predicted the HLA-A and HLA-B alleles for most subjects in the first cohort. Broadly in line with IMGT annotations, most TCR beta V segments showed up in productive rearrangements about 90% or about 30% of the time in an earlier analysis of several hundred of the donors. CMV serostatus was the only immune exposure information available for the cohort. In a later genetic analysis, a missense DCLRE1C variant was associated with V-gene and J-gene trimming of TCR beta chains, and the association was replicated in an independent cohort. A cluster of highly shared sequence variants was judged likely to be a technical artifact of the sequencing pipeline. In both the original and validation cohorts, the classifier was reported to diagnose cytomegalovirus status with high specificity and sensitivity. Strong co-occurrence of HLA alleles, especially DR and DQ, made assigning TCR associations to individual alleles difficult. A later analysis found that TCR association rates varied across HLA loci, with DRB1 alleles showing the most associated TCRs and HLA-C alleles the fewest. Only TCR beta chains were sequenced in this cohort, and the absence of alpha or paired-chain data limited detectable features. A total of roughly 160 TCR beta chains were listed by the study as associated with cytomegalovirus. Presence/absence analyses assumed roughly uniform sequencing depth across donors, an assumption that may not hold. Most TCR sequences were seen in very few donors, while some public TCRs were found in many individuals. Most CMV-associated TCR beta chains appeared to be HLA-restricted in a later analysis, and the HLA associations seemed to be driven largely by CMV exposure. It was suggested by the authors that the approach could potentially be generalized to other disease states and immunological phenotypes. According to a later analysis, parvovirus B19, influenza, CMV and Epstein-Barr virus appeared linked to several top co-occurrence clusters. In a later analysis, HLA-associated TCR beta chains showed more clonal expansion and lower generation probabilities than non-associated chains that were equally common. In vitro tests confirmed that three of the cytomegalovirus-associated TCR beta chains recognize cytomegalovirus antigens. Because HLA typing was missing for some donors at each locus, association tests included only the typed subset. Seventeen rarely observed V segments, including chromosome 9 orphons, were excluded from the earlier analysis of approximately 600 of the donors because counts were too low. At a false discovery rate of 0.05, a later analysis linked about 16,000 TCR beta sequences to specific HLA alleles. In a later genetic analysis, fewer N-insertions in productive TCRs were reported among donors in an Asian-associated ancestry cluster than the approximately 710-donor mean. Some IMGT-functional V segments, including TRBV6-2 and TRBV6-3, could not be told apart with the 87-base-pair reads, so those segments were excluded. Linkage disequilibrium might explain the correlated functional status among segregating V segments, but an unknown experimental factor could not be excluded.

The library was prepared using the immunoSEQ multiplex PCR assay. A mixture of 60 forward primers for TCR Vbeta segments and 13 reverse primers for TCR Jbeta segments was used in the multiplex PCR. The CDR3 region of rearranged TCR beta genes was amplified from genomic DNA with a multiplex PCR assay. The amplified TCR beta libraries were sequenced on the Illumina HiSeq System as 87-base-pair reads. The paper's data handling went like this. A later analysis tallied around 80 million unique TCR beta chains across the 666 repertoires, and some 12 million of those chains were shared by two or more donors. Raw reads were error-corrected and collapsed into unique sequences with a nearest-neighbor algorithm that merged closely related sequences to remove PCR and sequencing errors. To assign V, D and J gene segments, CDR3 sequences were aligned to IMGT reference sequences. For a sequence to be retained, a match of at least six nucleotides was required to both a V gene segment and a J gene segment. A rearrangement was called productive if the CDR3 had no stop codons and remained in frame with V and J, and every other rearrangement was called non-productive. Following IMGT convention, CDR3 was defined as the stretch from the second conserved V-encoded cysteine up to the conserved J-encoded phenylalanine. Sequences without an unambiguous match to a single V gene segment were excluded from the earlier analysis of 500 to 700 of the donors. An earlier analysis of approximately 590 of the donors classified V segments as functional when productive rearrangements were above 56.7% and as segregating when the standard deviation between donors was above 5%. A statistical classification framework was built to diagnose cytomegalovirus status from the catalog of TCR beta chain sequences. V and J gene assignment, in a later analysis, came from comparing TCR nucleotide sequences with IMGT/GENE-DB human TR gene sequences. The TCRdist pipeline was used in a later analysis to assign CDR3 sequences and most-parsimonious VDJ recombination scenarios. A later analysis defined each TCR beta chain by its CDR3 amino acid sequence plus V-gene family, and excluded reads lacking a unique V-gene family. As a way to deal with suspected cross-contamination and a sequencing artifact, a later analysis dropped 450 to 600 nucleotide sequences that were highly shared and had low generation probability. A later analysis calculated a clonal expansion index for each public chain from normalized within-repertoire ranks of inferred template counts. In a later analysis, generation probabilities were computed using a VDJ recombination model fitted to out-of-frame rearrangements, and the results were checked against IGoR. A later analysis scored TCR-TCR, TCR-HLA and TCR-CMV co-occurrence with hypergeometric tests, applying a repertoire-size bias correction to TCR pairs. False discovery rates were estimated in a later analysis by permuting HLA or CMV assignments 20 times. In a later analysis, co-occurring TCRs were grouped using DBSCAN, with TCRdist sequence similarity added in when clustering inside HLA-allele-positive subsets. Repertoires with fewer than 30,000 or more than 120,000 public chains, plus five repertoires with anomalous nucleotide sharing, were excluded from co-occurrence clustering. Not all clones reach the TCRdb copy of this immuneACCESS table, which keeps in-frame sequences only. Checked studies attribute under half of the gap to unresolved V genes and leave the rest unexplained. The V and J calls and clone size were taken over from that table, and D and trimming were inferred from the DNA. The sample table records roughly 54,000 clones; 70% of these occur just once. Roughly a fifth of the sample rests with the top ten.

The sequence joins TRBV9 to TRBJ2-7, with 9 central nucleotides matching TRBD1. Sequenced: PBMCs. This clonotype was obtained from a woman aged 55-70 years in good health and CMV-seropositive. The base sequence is TGTGCCAGCAGCATGGGACAGGGACTCGACGAGCAGTACTTC. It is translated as CASSMGQGLDEQYF.